This TCR beta chain is drawn from a study of T cell responses to AZD1222 COVID-19 vaccine. Profiled with immunoSEQ multiplex PCR; TCRdb holds only in-frame clones, not every one. Of some 150,000 clones in the sample, almost 90% are singletons; the top ten hold roughly 3%. The CDR3 totals 17 residues. The V end was cut by 5 bases, the J end by 5 bases, with 21 bases between. Germline V gene sequence: CDR1 MNHEY, CDR2 SVGEGT. The V and J genes are TRBV6-2 or TRBV6-3 and TRBJ2-2; possible D gene TRBD1, 5 bases. This sequence originates from an adult in good health. Sample: peripheral blood, taken on day 0 of AZD1222 vaccination. CDR3 DNA sequence: TGTGCCAGCAGTCGCCCAACAGGAGCCCCCATTACCGGGGAGCTGTTTTTT. As protein: CASSRPTGAPITGELFF.